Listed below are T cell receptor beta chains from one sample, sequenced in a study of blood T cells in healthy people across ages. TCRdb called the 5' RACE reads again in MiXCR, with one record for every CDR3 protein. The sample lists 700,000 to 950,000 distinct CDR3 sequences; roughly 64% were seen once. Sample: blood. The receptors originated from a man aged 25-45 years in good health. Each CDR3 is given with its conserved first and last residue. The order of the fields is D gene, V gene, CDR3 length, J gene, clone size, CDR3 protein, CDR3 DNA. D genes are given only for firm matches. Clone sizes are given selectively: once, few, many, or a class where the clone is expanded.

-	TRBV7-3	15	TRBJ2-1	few	CASRLTGSSYNEQFF	TGTGCCAGCAGGCTGACAGGCAGCTCCTACAATGAGCAGTTCTTC
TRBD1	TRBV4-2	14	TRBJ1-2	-	CASSPPGQHYGYTF	TGTGCCAGCAGCCCTCCGGGACAGCACTATGGCTACACCTTC
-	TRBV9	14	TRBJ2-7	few	CASSVYGSPYEQYF	TGTGCCAGCAGCGTCTATGGGTCCCCTTACGAGCAGTACTTC
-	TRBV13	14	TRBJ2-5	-	CASSLWVKEETQYF	TGTGCCAGCAGCTTATGGGTAAAGGAAGAGACCCAGTACTTC
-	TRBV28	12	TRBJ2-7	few	CASNTGSYEQYF	TGTGCCAGCAATACGGGTTCCTACGAGCAGTACTTC
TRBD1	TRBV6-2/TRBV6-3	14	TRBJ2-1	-	CASRPLDRVYEQFF	TGTGCCAGCAGACCTCTAGACAGGGTCTACGAGCAGTTCTTC
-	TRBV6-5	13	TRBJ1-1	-	CASRHQRNTEAFF	TGTGCCAGCAGACACCAGCGGAACACTGAAGCTTTCTTT
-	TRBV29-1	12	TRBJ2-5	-	CSAGARQETQYF	TGCAGCGCTGGTGCCAGACAAGAGACCCAGTACTTC
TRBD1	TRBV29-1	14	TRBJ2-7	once	CSVTGTGSPREQYF	TGCAGCGTGACCGGGACAGGGTCTCCACGCGAGCAGTACTTC
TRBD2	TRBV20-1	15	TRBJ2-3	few	CSAMGGRASTDTQYF	TGCAGTGCTATGGGCGGGAGAGCTAGCACAGATACGCAGTATTTT
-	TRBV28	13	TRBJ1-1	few	CASRPDRWTEAFF	TGTGCCAGCAGGCCTGACAGATGGACTGAAGCTTTCTTT
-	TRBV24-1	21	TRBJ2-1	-	CATSDPRGTNSHHFSYNEQFF	TGTGCCACCAGTGACCCCCGAGGAACAAATTCCCACCACTTCTCCTACAATGAGCAGTTCTTC
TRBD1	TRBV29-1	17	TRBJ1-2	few	CSVEPRDSNLLTYGYTF	TGCAGCGTTGAACCCCGGGACAGTAATTTGCTTACTTATGGCTACACCTTC
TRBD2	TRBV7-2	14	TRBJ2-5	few	CASSSPSGSREQYF	TGTGCCAGCAGCTCCCCTAGCGGGAGCCGGGAGCAGTACTTC
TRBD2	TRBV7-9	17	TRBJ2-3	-	CASSSDTSEEITDTQYF	TGTGCCAGCAGCTCGGACACTAGCGAGGAGATCACAGATACGCAGTATTTT
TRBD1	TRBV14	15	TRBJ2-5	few	CASSPTWDSQETQYF	TGTGCCAGCAGCCCGACTTGGGACAGTCAAGAGACCCAGTACTTC
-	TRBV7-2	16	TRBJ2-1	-	CASSPRANQIHNEQFF	TGTGCCAGCAGCCCGCGGGCCAACCAGATTCACAATGAGCAGTTCTTC
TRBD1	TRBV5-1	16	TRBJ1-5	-	CASSLDNRDSNQPQHF	TGCGCCAGCAGCTTGGACAACAGGGACAGTAATCAGCCCCAGCATTTT
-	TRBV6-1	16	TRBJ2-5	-	CASSPRPGPHRETQYF	TGTGCCAGCAGTCCAAGGCCGGGGCCGCATCGAGAGACCCAGTACTTC
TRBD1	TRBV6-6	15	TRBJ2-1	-	CASRQQGSSYNEQFF	TGTGCCAGCCGACAACAGGGGAGCTCCTACAATGAGCAGTTCTTC
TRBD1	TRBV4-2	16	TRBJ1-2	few	CASSQADPSGTGTYTF	TGTGCCAGCAGCCAAGCAGACCCATCCGGGACAGGGACCTACACCTTC
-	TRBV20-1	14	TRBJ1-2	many	CSASSGGGNYGYTF	TGCAGTGCCTCCTCCGGGGGAGGTAACTATGGCTACACCTTC
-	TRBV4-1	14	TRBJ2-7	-	CASSQSRDSDEQYF	TGCGCCAGCAGCCAGAGTCGGGACTCAGACGAGCAGTACTTC
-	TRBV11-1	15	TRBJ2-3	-	CASSPSYRQADTQYF	TGTGCCAGCAGCCCCTCGTACCGTCAGGCAGATACGCAGTATTTT
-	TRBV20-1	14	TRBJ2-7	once	CSARDFRRGNGQYF	TGCAGTGCTAGAGATTTTCGCAGGGGCAATGGGCAGTACTTC
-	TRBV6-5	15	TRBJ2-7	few	CASSSGVPISYEQYF	TGTGCCAGCAGCTCCGGGGTACCGATATCCTACGAGCAGTACTTC
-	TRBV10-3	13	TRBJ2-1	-	CAISEVVRAEQFF	TGTGCCATCAGTGAGGTGGTAAGGGCTGAGCAGTTCTTC
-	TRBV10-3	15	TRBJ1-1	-	CAISGGGGLNTEAFF	TGTGCCATCAGTGGAGGGGGGGGATTGAACACTGAAGCTTTCTTT
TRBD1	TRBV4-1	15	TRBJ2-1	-	CASGQGQGAYNEQFF	TGCGCCAGCGGCCAAGGGCAGGGGGCCTACAATGAGCAGTTCTTC
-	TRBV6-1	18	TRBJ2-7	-	CASSRDIYAYRQPYEQYF	TGTGCCAGCAGCAGGGACATCTACGCATACCGACAACCATACGAGCAGTACTTC
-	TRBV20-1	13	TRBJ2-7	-	CSARPAASYEQYF	TGCAGTGCCAGACCAGCAGCATCCTACGAGCAGTACTTC
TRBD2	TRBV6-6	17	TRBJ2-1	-	CASSYSGLAGSYNEQFF	TGTGCCAGCAGTTACTCGGGACTAGCGGGATCCTACAATGAGCAGTTCTTC
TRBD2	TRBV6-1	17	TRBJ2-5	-	CASSPRFIAGEWGEQYF	TGTGCCAGCAGTCCCCGGTTTATAGCGGGAGAGTGGGGTGAGCAGTACTTC
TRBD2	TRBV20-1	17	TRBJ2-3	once	CSARDSSGATSTDTQYF	TGCAGTGCTAGAGATTCGAGCGGGGCAACTAGCACAGATACGCAGTATTTT
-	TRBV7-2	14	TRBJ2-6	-	CASSSGVGANVLAF	TGTGCCAGCAGCTCAGGCGTTGGGGCCAACGTCCTGGCTTTC
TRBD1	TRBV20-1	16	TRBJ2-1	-	CSARNTEGQIYNEQFF	TGCAGTGCTAGGAACACAGAGGGACAGATCTACAATGAGCAGTTCTTC
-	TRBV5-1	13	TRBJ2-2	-	CASSLYVAGELFF	TGCGCCAGCAGCTTGTACGTAGCCGGGGAGCTGTTTTTT
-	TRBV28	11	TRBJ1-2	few	CASRQEYGYTF	TGTGCCAGCAGACAGGAGTATGGCTACACCTTC
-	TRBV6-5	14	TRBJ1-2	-	CASSLRQANYGYTF	TGTGCCAGCAGTCTACGACAGGCGAACTATGGCTACACCTTC
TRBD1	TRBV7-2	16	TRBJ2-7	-	CASSQPGTGALYEQYF	TGTGCCAGCAGCCAACCCGGGACAGGGGCCCTCTACGAGCAGTACTTC
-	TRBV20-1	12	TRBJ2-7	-	CSAWWENYEQYF	TGCAGTGCTTGGTGGGAGAACTACGAGCAGTACTTC
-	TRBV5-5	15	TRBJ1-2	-	CASRLIPSPGRGYTF	TGTGCCAGCAGGTTAATCCCCTCACCCGGGCGTGGCTACACCTTC
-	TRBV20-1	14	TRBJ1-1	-	CSATVQGRSTEAFF	TGCAGTGCTACAGTACAGGGAAGGAGCACTGAAGCTTTCTTT
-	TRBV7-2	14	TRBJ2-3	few	CASCRGLTLDTQYF	TGTGCCAGCTGCCGAGGACTGACCCTGGATACGCAGTATTTT
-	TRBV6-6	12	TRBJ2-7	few	CASREPSYEQYF	TGTGCCAGCAGGGAACCCTCCTACGAGCAGTACTTC
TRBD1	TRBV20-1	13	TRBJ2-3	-	CSARRQGLDTQYF	TGCAGTGCCAGGCGACAGGGCCTAGATACGCAGTATTTT
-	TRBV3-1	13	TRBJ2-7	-	CASSQDRRVEQYF	TGTGCCAGCAGCCAAGATCGACGAGTCGAGCAGTACTTC
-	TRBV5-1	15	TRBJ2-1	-	CASRETGVAYNEQFF	TGCGCCAGCAGAGAAACCGGGGTAGCCTACAATGAGCAGTTCTTC
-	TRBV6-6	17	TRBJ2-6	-	CASRTGREVSGANVLTF	TGTGCCAGCAGAACCGGCAGGGAGGTGTCTGGGGCCAACGTCCTGACTTTC
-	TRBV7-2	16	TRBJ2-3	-	CASSLTGVEATDTQYF	TGTGCCAGCAGCTTGACGGGTGTTGAGGCGACAGATACGCAGTATTTT
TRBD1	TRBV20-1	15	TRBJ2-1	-	CSARDGGRGSDEQFF	TGCAGTGCTAGAGATGGGGGCAGGGGGAGCGATGAGCAGTTCTTC
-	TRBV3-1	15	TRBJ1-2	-	CASSQREGLMYGYTF	TGTGCCAGCAGCCAACGGGAAGGGTTAATGTATGGCTACACCTTC